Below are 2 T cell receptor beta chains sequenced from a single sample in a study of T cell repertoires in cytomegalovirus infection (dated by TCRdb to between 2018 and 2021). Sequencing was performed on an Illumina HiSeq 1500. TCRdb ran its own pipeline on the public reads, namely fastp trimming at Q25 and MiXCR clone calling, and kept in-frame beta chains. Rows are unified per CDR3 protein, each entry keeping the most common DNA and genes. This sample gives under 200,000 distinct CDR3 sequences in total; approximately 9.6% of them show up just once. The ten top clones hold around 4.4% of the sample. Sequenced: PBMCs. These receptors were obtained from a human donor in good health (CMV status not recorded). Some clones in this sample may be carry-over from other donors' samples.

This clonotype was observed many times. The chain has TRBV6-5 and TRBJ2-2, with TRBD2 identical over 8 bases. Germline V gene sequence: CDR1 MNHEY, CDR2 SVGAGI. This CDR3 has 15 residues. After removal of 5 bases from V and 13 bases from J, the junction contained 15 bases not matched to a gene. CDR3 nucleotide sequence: TGTGCCAGCAGTCCCGGCCTTGGCGTAGCGGGATCGCTGTTTTTT. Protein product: CASSPGLGVAGSLFF.

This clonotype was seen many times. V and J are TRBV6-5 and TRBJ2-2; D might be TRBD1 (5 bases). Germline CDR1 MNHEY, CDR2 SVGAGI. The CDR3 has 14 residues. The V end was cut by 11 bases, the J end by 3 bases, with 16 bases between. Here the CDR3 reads CAVRLVGDTGELFF. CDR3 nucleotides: TGTGCCGTTAGACTCGTAGGGGACACCGGGGAGCTGTTTTTT.